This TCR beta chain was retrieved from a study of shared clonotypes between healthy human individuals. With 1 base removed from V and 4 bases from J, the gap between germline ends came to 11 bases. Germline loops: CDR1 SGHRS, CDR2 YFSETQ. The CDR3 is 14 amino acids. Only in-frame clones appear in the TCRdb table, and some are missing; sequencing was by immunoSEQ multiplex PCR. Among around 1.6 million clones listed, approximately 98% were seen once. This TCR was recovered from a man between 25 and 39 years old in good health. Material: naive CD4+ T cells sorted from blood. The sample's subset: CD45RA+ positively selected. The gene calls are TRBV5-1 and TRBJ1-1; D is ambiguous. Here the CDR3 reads CASSLSTFSTEAFF. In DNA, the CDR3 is TGCGCCAGCAGCTTGTCGACGTTCAGCACTGAAGCTTTCTTT.